This T cell receptor (beta chain) was captured by sequencing in a study of spatial heterogeneity in lung cancer. Study-wide results and caveats: Resection blood, more than follow-up blood, showed ubiquitous expanded tumor TCRs.

Time point indicated: sample taken at primary tumor resection. Whole RNA from tumor, nontumor lung or frozen PBMC was sequenced unsorted. As regards this clonotype: Antigen unknown.

TCRdb passed the 5' RACE reads through MiXCR, listing each CDR3 protein once. The sample carries roughly 46,000 distinct CDR3 sequences, about an eighth recorded once. This specimen was PBMCs, taken at surgery. The source of this sequence is a female donor with early-stage non-small cell lung cancer.

The CDR3 DNA sequence: TGCGCCAGCAGACAACTGGCAGCTAACAATTCACCCCTCCACTTT. It specifies CASRQLAANNSPLHF. The gene calls are TRBV4-3 and TRBJ1-6, with D hard to call. This CDR3 is 15 amino acids long. Germline V gives CDR1 LGHNA, CDR2 YSLEER. V was cut by 6 bases and J by 7 bases, with 16 bases left in between.